This T cell receptor (beta chain) was sequenced in a study of CXCR3-negative and CXCR3-positive naive CD8 T cells. Through 5' RACE with UMI labels, the TRB cDNA libraries were prepared. TCRdb derives one entry per CDR3 protein from the 5' RACE reads, leaving out DNA. The sample table includes about 40,000 distinct CDR3 sequences. The CDR3 is 15 residues long. Germline V gene lookup returns CDR1 MDHEN and CDR2 SYDVKM. The TCR was taken from a human donor in good health. Some clones in this sample may be carry-over from other donors' samples. Specimen: memory CD8+ T cells from blood. The V call is TRBV28, the J call TRBJ2-1; no DNA is available, so the TRBD1 call from TCRdb remains unchecked. The CDR3 sequence: CASSLEVRGLGEQFF.